Following are 15 T cell receptor beta chains from one sample sequenced in a study of blood T cell repertoires in COVID-19. TCRdb keeps only in-frame clones here, not all; method: immunoSEQ multiplex PCR. The sample has roughly 120,000 clones; more than 75% are singletons. The sequencing sample was made of peripheral blood. The receptors stem from a woman in her forties or fifties with acute or convalescent COVID-19.

V is TRBV24-1 and J is TRBJ2-1, with 7 bases identical to TRBD2. The germline gives CDR1 KGHDR, CDR2 SFDVKD. The CDR3 spans 16 residues. The junction had 7 bases not matched to a gene; V was cut back by 4 bases and J by 2 bases. CDR3 coding DNA: TGTGCCACCAGTGACCCTAGCGGCTCTACCTACAATGAGCAGTTCTTC. Translation gives CATSDPSGSTYNEQFF.

This clone was picked up one time. The V and J genes are TRBV5-1 and TRBJ1-2; a possible D gene is TRBD1 (5 bases). The length of the CDR3 is 14 residues. Germline-derived CDR1 and CDR2 are SGHRS and YFSETQ. V lost 2 bases and J 2 bases, leaving 10 bases between the germline ends. The CDR3 DNA follows: TGCGCCAGCAGCTTAGGGGAGGCGAACTATGGCTACACCTTC. Protein sequence: CASSLGEANYGYTF.

With regard to this clone: Different DNA sequences within this sample yield the same CDR3. The chain employs TRBV18 and TRBJ2-5; 7 bases match TRBD2. J was trimmed by 0 bases and V by 1 base; bases with no gene match: 2. The CDR3 covers 15 residues. Germline V gene sequence: CDR1 KGHSH, CDR2 LQKENI. The DNA of the CDR3 is TGTGCCAGCTCACCACGGCTAGCGGACCAAGAGACCCAGTACTTC. This sequence encodes CASSPRLADQETQYF. Full variable domain (remainder filled in from reference TRBV18 and TRBJ2-5): NAGVMQNPRHLVRRRGQEARLRCSPMKGHSHVYWYRQLPEEGLKFMVYLQKENIIDESGMPKERFSAEFPKEGPSILRIQQVVRGDSAAYFCASSPRLADQETQYFGPGTRLLVL.

The V call is TRBV19, the J call TRBJ1-1; 8 bases are shared with TRBD1. This CDR3 has 13 amino acids. Losses at the gene ends were 4 bases for V and 6 bases for J; bases not matched to a gene: 4. Germline CDR1 LNHDA, CDR2 SQIVND (reference sequence). The CDR3 is CASSTDRASEAFF. In nucleotides, the CDR3 is TGTGCCAGTAGTACGGACAGGGCATCTGAAGCTTTCTTT.

The J gene is TRBJ1-5, the V gene TRBV7-6, with TRBD1 as a possible D gene (5 bases). Germline V gene data show CDR1 as SGHVS and CDR2 as FNYEAQ. V lost 1 base and J lost 3, with 10 bases in between. CDR3 length: 15 amino acids. CDR3 bases: TGTGCCAGCAGCTTAGATGGGGGGGACAATCAGCCCCAGCATTTT. It is translated as CASSLDGGDNQPQHF.

The gene calls are TRBV24-1 and TRBJ2-1; 12 bases align to TRBD2. CDR3 length equals 17 residues. Germline V gene data show CDR1 as KGHDR and CDR2 as SFDVKD. Trimming cost V 4 bases and J 3 bases; bases outside gene matches: 6. CDR3 DNA: TGTGCCACCAGTGACCCGACTAGCGGGAGACTCTACAATGAGCAGTTCTTC. It codes for CATSDPTSGRLYNEQFF.

This chain uses TRBV5-4 with TRBJ1-1; 8 bases fit TRBD1. In germline, CDR1 is SGHNT, CDR2 YYREEE (reference sequence). V shed 4 bases and J 4 bases; nucleotides not matched to a gene: 12. The CDR3 loop spans 16 amino acids. CDR3 residues: CASSRGQGGGGTEAFF. CDR3 coding DNA: TGTGCCAGCAGCCGAGGACAGGGAGGTGGCGGCACTGAAGCTTTCTTT.

The rearrangement joins TRBV29-1 to TRBJ2-1, with 7 bases fitting TRBD1. The germline CDR1 and CDR2 sequences are SQVTM and ANQGSEA. This CDR3 has 14 amino acids. Trimming cost V 4 bases and J 3 bases; bases outside gene matches: 6. This chain's CDR3 is CSVGQGNVYNEQFF. For the CDR3, the DNA is TGCAGCGTTGGACAGGGAAACGTCTACAATGAGCAGTTCTTC.

The V call is TRBV14, the J call TRBJ1-2; 7 bases match TRBD1. J was trimmed by 4 bases and V by 1 base; bases with no gene match: 6. This CDR3 is 15 amino acids long. Germline V gene lookup returns CDR1 SGHDN and CDR2 FVKESK. This CDR3 reads CASSQVTTGPYGYTF. CDR3 DNA sequence: TGTGCCAGCAGCCAAGTGACGACAGGGCCCTATGGCTACACCTTC. The variable domain in full, with the rest retrieved from reference TRBV14 and TRBJ1-2, is EAGVTQFPSHSVIEKGQTVTLRCDPISGHDNLYWYRRVMGKEIKFLLHFVKESKQDESGMPNNRFLAERTGGTYSTLKVQPAELEDSGVYFCASSQVTTGPYGYTFGSGTRLTVV.

This clone was seen a single time. The genes are TRBV18 and TRBJ2-7; 14 positions agree with TRBD2. In germline, CDR1 is KGHSH, CDR2 LQKENI. V shed 6 bases, J shed 3 bases, and the junction held 10 bases outside the gene matches. The length of the CDR3 is 17 residues. The DNA for the CDR3 is TGTGCCAGCTCGCCTCGGACTAGCGGGAGGTTTGTCTACGAGCAGTACTTC. It codes for CASSPRTSGRFVYEQYF.

V and J are TRBV10-2 and TRBJ1-6, with 12 bases lining up with TRBD1. V shed 6 bases and J 6 bases; nucleotides not matched to a gene: 6. CDR1 and CDR2 from the germline V gene are WSHSY and SAAADI. The CDR3 covers 16 residues. CDR3 in amino acids: CASRGQGATGNSPLHF. CDR3 coding DNA: TGCGCCAGCAGGGGACAGGGGGCAACTGGTAATTCACCCCTCCACTTT.

The chain has TRBV14 and TRBJ2-1, with D possibly TRBD2 on 5 matching bases. V was clipped by 0 bases and J by 12 bases, with 18 bases between them. In germline, CDR1 is SGHDN, CDR2 FVKESK. The CDR3 spans 15 residues. The CDR3 sequence is CASSQDLRSIRGQFF. DNA of the CDR3: TGTGCCAGCAGCCAAGACCTTAGGTCGATACGGGGGCAGTTCTTC.

The chain combines TRBV7-9 with TRBJ2-5; TRBD1 is a possible D gene (5 bases). CDR3 length equals 13 residues. Germline-derived CDR1 and CDR2 are SEHNR and FQNEAQ (reference sequence). The ends were cut back, 5 bases at V and 4 bases at J, with 11 bases in the middle. For the CDR3, the DNA is TGTGCCAGCAGCCCGACAGAAACAGAGACCCAGTACTTC. Its protein is CASSPTETETQYF.

The V and J genes are TRBV13 and TRBJ2-6, with 9 nucleotides matching TRBD1. The germline CDR1 and CDR2 sequences are PRHDT and FYEKMQ (reference sequence). Germline trimming cut 1 base from V and 0 bases from J; bases unmatched to any gene: 1. This CDR3 has 17 residues. CDR3 bases: TGTGCCAGCAGCTTAGAGGGACAGGGCTCTGGGGCCAACGTCCTGACTTTC. Protein product: CASSLEGQGSGANVLTF.

The rearrangement uses TRBV27 and TRBJ2-4; 8 bases line up with TRBD2. Germline trimming cut 2 bases from V and 2 bases from J; bases unmatched to any gene: 11. The CDR3 sequence is 18 residues long. The germline CDR1 and CDR2 sequences are MNHEY and SMNVEV (reference sequence). The CDR3 is CASSLRLISGSSKNIQYF. CDR3 coding DNA: TGTGCCAGCAGTTTACGGCTAATAAGCGGGAGCTCCAAAAACATTCAGTACTTC.